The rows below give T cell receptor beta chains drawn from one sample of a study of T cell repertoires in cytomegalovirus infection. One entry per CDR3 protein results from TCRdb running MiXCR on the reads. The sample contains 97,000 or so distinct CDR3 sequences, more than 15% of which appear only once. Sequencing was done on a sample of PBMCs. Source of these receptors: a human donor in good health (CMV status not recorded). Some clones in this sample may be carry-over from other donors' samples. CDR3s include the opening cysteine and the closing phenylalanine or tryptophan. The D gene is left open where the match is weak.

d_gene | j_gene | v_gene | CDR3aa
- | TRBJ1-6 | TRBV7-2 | CASSVERSPLHF
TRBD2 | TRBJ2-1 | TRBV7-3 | CASSRLARSYNEQFF
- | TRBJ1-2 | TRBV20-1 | CSALTTVNYGYTF
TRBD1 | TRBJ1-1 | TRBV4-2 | CASSQGTGLGTEAFF
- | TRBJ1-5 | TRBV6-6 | CASSYSTGMINQPQHF
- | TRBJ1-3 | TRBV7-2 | CASSLSVRTGNTIYF
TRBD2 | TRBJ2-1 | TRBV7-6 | CASSASGGAFYNEQFF
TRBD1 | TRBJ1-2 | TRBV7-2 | CASSLLGGRGRSYGYTF
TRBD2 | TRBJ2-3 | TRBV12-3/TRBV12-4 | CASSRRGSTDTQYF
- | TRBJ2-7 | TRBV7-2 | CASSPDIVEQYF
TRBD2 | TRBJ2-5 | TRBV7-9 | CASTTIAGKVRETQYF
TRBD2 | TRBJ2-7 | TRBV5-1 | CASSLAPSGGPTYEQYF
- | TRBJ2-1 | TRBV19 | CVSTSPQTGLINEQFF
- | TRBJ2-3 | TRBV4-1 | CASSQDGLDTQYF
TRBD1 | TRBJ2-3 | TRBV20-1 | CSAEQGAGTDTQYF
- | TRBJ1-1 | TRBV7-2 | CASSSRLTGLNTEAFF
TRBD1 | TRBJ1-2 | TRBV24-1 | CATSNRGSGYTF
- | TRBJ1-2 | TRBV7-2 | CASSLDVLFYGYTF
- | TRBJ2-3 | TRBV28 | CASSLTSALLNTQYF
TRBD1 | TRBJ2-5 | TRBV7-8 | CASKTGGGETQYF
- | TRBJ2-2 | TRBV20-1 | CSARDWTPANTGELFF
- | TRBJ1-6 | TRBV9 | CASSVEAAWPLHF
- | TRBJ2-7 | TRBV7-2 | CASSPRDLAIYEQYF
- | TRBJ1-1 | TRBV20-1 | CSARARVGTEAFF
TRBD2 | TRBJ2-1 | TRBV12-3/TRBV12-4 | CATRSGGPNEQFF
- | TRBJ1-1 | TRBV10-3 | CAISDVQMMNTEAFF
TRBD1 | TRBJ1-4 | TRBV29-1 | CSVLRDSNEKLFF
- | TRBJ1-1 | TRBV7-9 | CASSFSGAGTEAFF
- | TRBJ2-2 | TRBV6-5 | CASRGTGELFF